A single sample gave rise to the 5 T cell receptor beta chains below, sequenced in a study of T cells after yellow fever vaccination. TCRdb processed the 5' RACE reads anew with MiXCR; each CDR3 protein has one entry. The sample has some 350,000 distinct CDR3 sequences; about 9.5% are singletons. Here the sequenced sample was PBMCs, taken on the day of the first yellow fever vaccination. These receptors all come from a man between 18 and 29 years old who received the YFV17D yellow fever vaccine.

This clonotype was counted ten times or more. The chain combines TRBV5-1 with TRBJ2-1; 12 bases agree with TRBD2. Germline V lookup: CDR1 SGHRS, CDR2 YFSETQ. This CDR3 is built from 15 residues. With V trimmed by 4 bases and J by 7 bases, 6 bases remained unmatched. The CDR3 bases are TGCGCCAGCAGCGCTCGGACTAGCGGGGTAAATGAGCAGTTCTTC. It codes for CASSARTSGVNEQFF.

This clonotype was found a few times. CDR3 bases: TGTGCCAGCAGCCCGGTCGGGGGGAAAGGCTACACCTTC. Translation: CASSPVGGKGYTF. This chain joins TRBV7-9 and TRBJ1-2; a weak D match, TRBD1 (5 bases). Germline V gene sequence: CDR1 SEHNR, CDR2 FQNEAQ (reference sequence). The CDR3 has 13 amino acids. V was trimmed by 5 bases and J by 8 bases, leaving 15 bases between them.

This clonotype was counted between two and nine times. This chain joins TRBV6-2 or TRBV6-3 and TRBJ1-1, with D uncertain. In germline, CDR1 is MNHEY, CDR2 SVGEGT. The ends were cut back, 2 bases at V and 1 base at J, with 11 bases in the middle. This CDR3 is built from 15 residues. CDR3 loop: CASSYLGQPNTEAFF. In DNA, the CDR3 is TGTGCCAGCAGTTACCTCGGGCAGCCGAACACTGAAGCTTTCTTT.

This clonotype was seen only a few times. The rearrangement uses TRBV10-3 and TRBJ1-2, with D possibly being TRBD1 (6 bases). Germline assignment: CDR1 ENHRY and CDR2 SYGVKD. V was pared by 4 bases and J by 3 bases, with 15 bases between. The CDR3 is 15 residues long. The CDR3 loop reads CAISVSGGADYGYTF. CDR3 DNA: TGTGCCATCAGTGTCTCGGGGGGCGCTGACTATGGCTACACCTTC.

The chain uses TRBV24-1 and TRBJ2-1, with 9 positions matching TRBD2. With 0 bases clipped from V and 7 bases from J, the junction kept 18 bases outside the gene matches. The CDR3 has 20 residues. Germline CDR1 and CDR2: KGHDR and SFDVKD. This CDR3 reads CATSDLRSSGGNNKRNEQFF. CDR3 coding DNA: TGTGCCACCAGTGATTTGCGTTCCAGCGGGGGGAACAATAAGCGAAATGAGCAGTTCTTC.